These 5 T cell receptor beta chains were all obtained from the same sample, sequenced in a study of cytomegalovirus exposure and HLA in healthy donors. Assay: immunoSEQ multiplex PCR; the TCRdb copy retains only in-frame clones and omits some. The table shows 150,000 or so clones, with around nine tenths occurring only once. Sequencing was carried out using PBMCs. Receptors originate from a man between 18 and 29 years old in good health and CMV-seropositive.

This chain joins TRBV2 and TRBJ1-1, with D possibly TRBD1 on 5 matching bases. Between the trimmed V and J ends, which lost 4 bases and 7 bases, there was a span of 16 bases. The CDR3 consists of 14 residues. CDR1 SNHLY and CDR2 FYNNEI come from the germline V gene. The CDR3, as DNA: TGTGCCAGCAGTGTGGGCGGGGCGGGGGTTGAAGCTTTCTTT. This gives the protein CASSVGGAGVEAFF.

This clone is medium-sized within its sample. An end of the junction does not agree with germline; a read error may underlie this. Other DNA sequences in the same sample also yield this CDR3. V is TRBV5-1 and J is TRBJ2-7, with 7 bases aligning to TRBD1. Germline V gene data show CDR1 as SGHRS and CDR2 as YFSETQ. This CDR3 spans 13 amino acids. CDR3 region: CASSPNRGNEQYF. CDR3 DNA sequence: TGTGCCAGCAGCCCGAACAGGGGTAACGAGCAGTACTTC.

The chain employs TRBV27 and TRBJ1-5; D unclear. Germline V gene data show CDR1 as MNHEY and CDR2 as SMNVEV (reference sequence). This CDR3 spans 13 amino acids. Trimming took off 5 bases at V and 7 bases at J, with 12 bases between the two ends. This CDR3 is CASSPPSRQPQHF. The CDR3 nucleotides read TGTGCCAGCAGTCCCCCCTCCCGGCAGCCCCAGCATTTT.

The CDR3 loop is CASSLTGQGAHYGYTF. The CDR3 coding sequence is TGTGCCAGCAGCTTAACCGGGCAGGGCGCCCATTATGGCTACACCTTC. J is TRBJ1-2 and V is TRBV7-9, with D possibly matching TRBD1 (5 bases). CDR3 length: 16 residues. V was shortened by 2 bases and J by 5 bases, with 18 bases between the two germline ends. CDR1 is SEHNR and CDR2 is FQNEAQ in the germline V gene (reference sequence).

CDR3 in DNA: TGCGCCAGCAGCCTCGAACAGAACTTTAATGAAAAACTGTTTTTT. As protein: CASSLEQNFNEKLFF. This chain uses TRBV4-1 with TRBJ1-4, with D unresolved. The CDR3 consists of 15 residues. The germline CDR1 and CDR2 sequences are MGHRA and YSYEKL. The germline V and J ends were trimmed by 4 bases and 4 bases, with 13 bases remaining between them.